These T cell receptor beta chains were read from a single sample in a study of CD8+CD57+ T cells in acquired aplastic anemia. MiXCR was run by TCRdb on the reads, yielding one entry per CDR3 protein. The data contain approximately 190,000 distinct CDR3 sequences, less than 60% of them singletons. The material sequenced was sorted CD4+, CD8+, or CD8+CD57+ T cells (not recorded which) from PBMCs. The source of these receptors is a human donor with aplastic anemia. CDR3s include the opening cysteine and the closing phenylalanine or tryptophan. Each record gives: V gene, clone size, J gene, D gene, CDR3 length, CDR3 protein, CDR3 DNA. The D gene is left open where the match is weak. Expanded clones are given a class, and other clones once, few, many or no size at all.

TRBV7-2	.	TRBJ2-7	TRBD2	14	CASSLGGGNYEQYF	TGTGCCAGCAGCTTAGGCGGGGGGAACTACGAGCAGTACTTC
TRBV2	.	TRBJ1-2	TRBD1	15	CASTRGQGARYGYTF	TGTGCCAGCACCCGAGGGCAGGGGGCAAGGTATGGCTACACCTTC
TRBV5-1	many	TRBJ2-1	.	16	CASSFSRAMRRDEQFF	TGCGCCAGCAGCTTCAGCCGGGCCATGCGACGGGATGAGCAGTTCTTC
TRBV3-1	.	TRBJ2-1	.	13	CASSQGAISEQFF	TGTGCCAGCAGCCAAGGGGCTATATCTGAGCAGTTCTTC
TRBV12-3/TRBV12-4	many	TRBJ2-7	.	14	CASSLPGGRGEQYF	TGTGCCAGCAGTTTACCAGGGGGGAGAGGGGAGCAGTACTTC
TRBV7-8	many	TRBJ2-5	.	16	CASSPQQLFRQETQYF	TGTGCCAGCAGTCCCCAGCAGTTGTTTCGGCAAGAGACCCAGTACTTC
TRBV5-8	many	TRBJ2-5	.	16	CASSLDRATAQETQYF	TGTGCCAGCAGCTTGGACAGGGCCACAGCCCAAGAGACCCAGTACTTC
TRBV2	.	TRBJ1-3	.	14	CASKSRVTGNTIYF	TGTGCCAGCAAATCCAGGGTTACTGGAAACACCATATATTTT
TRBV9	.	TRBJ2-3	TRBD2	17	CASSASLAGSGTDTQYF	TGTGCCAGCAGCGCCTCACTAGCGGGGTCGGGGACAGATACGCAGTATTTT
TRBV10-3	.	TRBJ2-7	.	13	CAISKGGTYEQYF	TGTGCCATCTCCAAGGGAGGTACCTACGAGCAGTACTTC
TRBV12-3/TRBV12-4	.	TRBJ1-4	.	12	CASSLRREKLFF	TGTGCCAGCAGTTTAAGGCGGGAAAAACTGTTTTTT
TRBV15	.	TRBJ2-2	.	11	CATSRAGELFF	TGTGCCACCAGCAGAGCCGGGGAGCTGTTTTTT
TRBV10-3	once	TRBJ2-2	TRBD2	16	CAISDGTRANTGELFF	TGTGCCATCAGTGATGGGACTAGGGCGAACACCGGGGAGCTGTTTTTT
TRBV28	few	TRBJ2-5	TRBD2	12	CASCGSGETQYF	TGTGCCAGTTGCGGGAGTGGGGAGACCCAGTACTTC
TRBV19	many	TRBJ1-4	.	14	CASTKAGNLEKLFF	TGTGCCAGTACCAAAGCGGGGAACCTTGAAAAACTGTTTTTT
TRBV4-1	.	TRBJ2-7	TRBD2	14	CASSQVSGSGEQYF	TGCGCCAGCAGCCAAGTTAGCGGGTCGGGCGAGCAGTACTTC
TRBV2	.	TRBJ1-2	TRBD1	13	CASRGQGADGYTF	TGTGCCAGCAGGGGACAGGGGGCAGATGGCTACACCTTC
TRBV12-3/TRBV12-4	.	TRBJ2-7	.	14	CASSLSGEVYEQYF	TGTGCCAGCAGTTTATCAGGGGAAGTCTACGAGCAGTACTTC
TRBV29-1	few	TRBJ1-1	.	11	CSVEDLAEAFF	TGCAGCGTTGAAGATCTGGCAGAAGCTTTCTTT
TRBV2	.	TRBJ2-5	TRBD2	13	CASSASGIETQYF	TGTGCCAGCAGTGCTAGCGGGATTGAGACCCAGTACTTC
TRBV15	.	TRBJ2-7	TRBD2	15	CATSNRGLGPYEQYF	TGTGCCACCAGCAATCGGGGACTAGGGCCTTACGAGCAGTACTTC
TRBV21-1	.	TRBJ2-1	.	20	CASSTTGGVGTGDSYNEQFF	TGTGCCAGCAGCACAACGGGGGGGGTCGGGACAGGGGATTCATACAATGAGCAGTTCTTC
TRBV10-1	.	TRBJ1-6	TRBD1	14	CASNSGQNNSPLHF	TGCGCCAGCAATTCGGGACAGAATAATTCACCCCTCCACTTT
TRBV7-2	.	TRBJ1-2	TRBD1	14	CASSGGQGVYGYTF	TGTGCCAGCAGCGGGGGACAGGGGGTTTATGGCTACACCTTC
TRBV29-1	few	TRBJ2-1	.	13	CSVDGTFYNEQFF	TGCAGCGTTGACGGCACGTTTTACAATGAGCAGTTCTTC
TRBV20-1	.	TRBJ2-3	.	13	CSAPLGVIYTQYF	TGCAGTGCGCCACTCGGGGTCATATATACGCAGTATTTT